These 2 T cell receptor beta chains originate from one sample sequenced in a study of blood T cell repertoires in COVID-19. Profiled with immunoSEQ multiplex PCR; TCRdb holds only in-frame clones, not every one. This table holds about 110,000 clones, roughly 79% found once. The sample was peripheral blood. Receptors originate from a woman in her 70s with acute or convalescent COVID-19.

The chain recombines TRBV7-8 with TRBJ2-7; D unclear. Germline-derived CDR1 and CDR2 are SGHVS and FQNEAQ. The CDR3 runs to 14 residues. V was cut by 7 bases and J by 6 bases, with 19 bases left in between. The CDR3 is CASTETVARGEQYF. DNA of the CDR3: TGTGCCAGCACCGAGACGGTAGCCAGAGGCGAGCAGTACTTC.

The genes are TRBV2 and TRBJ1-1; weak D call: TRBD1 (5 bases). The length of the CDR3 is 13 residues. Trimming left V 8 bases short and J 5 bases short, with 15 bases between. The germline V gene encodes CDR1 SNHLY and CDR2 FYNNEI. The CDR3 DNA reads as TGTGCCAGCCAAGGGGACTGGGGAACTGAAGCTTTCTTT. It yields the protein CASQGDWGTEAFF.